This entry concerns a single TCR beta chain. In its sample, this clonotype was seen many times. What antigen it recognizes has not been identified. No much larger clonotype is one base removed from it; base qualities were not supplied. This entry comes from a study of identical twins (dated by TCRdb to between 2015 and 2016). With respect to the entire study: TCR alpha and beta repertoires from monozygotic twins, unrelated adults of various ages and cord blood were deep-sequenced to test whether fetal clonotypes persist. To rule out contamination, the twin experiments were replicated at different times with different library preparation protocols.

Receptor amplification or capture employed 5' RACE. The sequencing machine was an Illumina HiSeq 2000. Template switching introduced a universal primer binding site; the final cDNA contained a unique molecular identifier, enabling accurate counting of TCR cDNA molecules. Specific primers in the conserved constant-segment region were used to synthesize first-strand cDNA for the TCR alpha and beta chains. To control for contamination, each cDNA library was double barcoded with a SMART-Mk sample barcode plus Illumina barcodes. Two successive PCR steps introduced TruSeq adapter sequences along with Illumina sample barcodes. The Illumina HiSeq platform was used with custom primers to sequence TCR alpha and beta cDNA libraries. Per the original workflow: MiGEC processed the raw reads to extract unique molecular identifiers, while MiXCR was used to determine the CDR3 positions. For each individual, recombination models were inferred using an EM algorithm with the repgenHMM and IGoR tools. Shared clonotypes were analyzed with the tcR package in R, and sharing was normalized by the product of cloneset sizes. To study raw recombination free of thymic and clonal selection effects, out-of-frame nonproductive sequences were analyzed. TCRdb reanalyzed the raw reads on its own, using fastp at Q25 for trimming and MiXCR for clone calling, and kept in-frame beta chains. Each record represents a unique CDR3 protein, reported with the most common genes and DNA among its rows. These V and J calls are TCRdb output, not the study's own analysis. A total of 500,000 to 650,000 distinct CDR3 sequences appear in this sample, about 7.6% of them only once. The ten largest account for less than 2% of the sample.

What the research found in general, with its limitations: Out-of-frame TCR alpha sequences shared between twins showed an excess of low generation-probability sequences compared with coincidental sharing between unrelated individuals. Because the same donors could not be followed over many years, the conclusions depended on cross-sectional statistical analysis. Invariant T cells such as MAIT and iNKT could partly confound zero-insertion analyses, although diverse VJ usage argued against such confounding for most clonotypes. A weaker excess of twin sharing was found in beta out-of-frame sequences because the signal-to-noise ratio was lowered by fewer shared sequences. In monozygotic twins, recombination models systematically underestimated out-of-frame TCR alpha sharing, but the models matched the sharing seen between unrelated individuals. Fewer insertions were carried by abundant cord blood beta clonotypes; a weaker similar trend was observed in young adult naive repertoires, while no such trend was observed in memory repertoires.

Only healthy Caucasian donors were included. The twin cohort comprised three pairs of female monozygotic twins, all aged roughly 18 to 29 years. Peripheral blood mononuclear cells were the source from which RNA for the TCR libraries was isolated. There are 14 amino acids in the CDR3, from cysteine to phenylalanine inclusive. Solely the CDR3 DNA is kept, with 42 bases framed from the first base. V is shortened by 8 bases, J by 2 bases, and the region joining them spans 18 bases. In the germline V gene (reference sequence), CDR1 corresponds to DFQATT and CDR2 to SNEGSKA. This sample also appeared in a second study, on yellow fever vaccine responses in identical twins. Per the second study: According to the authors, the vaccine-induced T cell response in identical twins seemed to be partly convergent and partly specific to each individual. In the study, vaccine-responding T cell clones were precisely tracked in identical twins.

The specimen sequenced was PBMCs. This sequence was found in a woman aged 18-29 years in good health. The chain was built from TRBV20-1 and TRBJ1-2, with no reliable assignment of the D segment. The DNA sequence is given as TGCAGTCCAAACAGCGGGAATCAGAACTATGGCTACACCTTC. Protein translation: CSPNSGNQNYGYTF.